This passage covers 19 T cell receptor beta chains from one sample sequenced in a study of T cell changes during pregnancy in multiple sclerosis. This table comes from immunoSEQ multiplex PCR, and its TCRdb copy is limited to in-frame clones, with some not included. The table lists some 68,000 clones, roughly 94% of them singletons. This specimen consisted of peripheral blood, obtained in the second trimester of pregnancy. The receptors originated from a female donor in good health, enrolled as a control in a pregnancy study.

The chain uses TRBV27 and TRBJ2-1; 8 nucleotides line up with TRBD2. Germline V lookup: CDR1 MNHEY, CDR2 SMNVEV (reference sequence). The CDR3 length is 16 residues. After removal of 0 bases from V and 8 bases from J, the junction contained 9 bases not matched to a gene. CDR3 amino acids: CASSLSAGGARDEQFF. CDR3 DNA sequence: TGTGCCAGCAGTTTATCGGCGGGAGGAGCCCGGGATGAGCAGTTCTTC.

This chain links TRBV5-1 with TRBJ1-3; D is unresolved. This CDR3 is 13 amino acids long. Germline V lookup: CDR1 SGHRS, CDR2 YFSETQ. The V gene lost 4 bases and the J gene lost 4 bases, with 9 bases spanning the gap. The CDR3 DNA follows: TGCGCCAGCAGCCGAGACACGGGAAACACCATATATTTT. Translation: CASSRDTGNTIYF.

This clone came up a few times. The chain joins TRBV6-6 to TRBJ1-5; no definite D call. The length of the CDR3 is 13 residues. Germline CDR1 MNHNY, CDR2 SVGAGI (reference sequence). V lost 7 bases and J 2 bases, leaving 9 bases between the germline ends. The CDR3 protein is CASTTSGNQPQHF. The CDR3 coding sequence is TGTGCCAGCACGACATCCGGCAATCAGCCCCAGCATTTT.

The chain links TRBV28 to TRBJ2-7; TRBD1 matches 10 bases. CDR3 length: 14 amino acids. Germline V gene sequence: CDR1 MDHEN, CDR2 SYDVKM. V lost 10 bases, J lost 2 bases, and 8 bases stayed unmatched. CDR3 region: CATLAGTGAYEQYF. As DNA, the CDR3 is TGTGCCACCCTTGCCGGGACAGGGGCCTACGAGCAGTACTTC.

V usage is TRBV5-1 and J usage is TRBJ2-7, with 8 positions matching TRBD1. Unmatched junction bases numbered 6, after V lost 5 bases and J lost 5 bases. The CDR3 is 13 amino acids. From germline, CDR1 is SGHRS and CDR2 YFSETQ. This CDR3 reads CASRFGQGNEQYF. The CDR3 DNA sequence: TGCGCCAGCAGATTCGGACAGGGAAACGAGCAGTACTTC.

The chain has TRBV2 and TRBJ1-1, with TRBD1 as a possible D gene (6 bases). CDR1 is SNHLY, CDR2 FYNNEI, per germline. V lost 6 bases and J 2 bases, leaving 10 bases between the germline ends. The CDR3 contains 13 residues. The CDR3 DNA follows: TGTGCCAGCAGGAGGGGGACCAACACTGAAGCTTTCTTT. It translates to CASRRGTNTEAFF.

The J gene is TRBJ2-7, the V gene TRBV29-1, with D possibly TRBD1 on 5 matching bases. The germline gives CDR1 SQVTM, CDR2 ANQGSEA. This CDR3 comprises 13 residues. V was shortened by 3 bases and J by 3 bases, with 12 bases between the two germline ends. CDR3 region: CSVEVRQSYEQYF. The CDR3 DNA reads as TGCAGCGTTGAGGTTAGACAGAGCTACGAGCAGTACTTC.

CDR3 DNA: TGTGCCAGCAGCGTAGCGGGGGGGCACAACAATGAGCAGTTCTTC. As protein: CASSVAGGHNNEQFF. The chain joins TRBV9 to TRBJ2-1; 8 nucleotides line up with TRBD2. V dropped 0 bases and J dropped 5; count of bases not matched to a gene: 4. Per germline, CDR1 SGDLS and CDR2 YYNGEE. This CDR3 contains 15 residues. The variable domain in full, with the rest retrieved from reference TRBV9 and TRBJ2-1, is DSGVTQTPKHLITATGQRVTLRCSPRSGDLSVYWYQQSLDQGLQFLIQYYNGEERAKGNILERFSAQQFPDLHSELNLSSLELGDSALYFCASSVAGGHNNEQFFGPGTRLTVL.

The J gene is TRBJ2-7, the V gene TRBV4-1; D gene uncertain. The CDR3 totals 13 residues. Germline V gives CDR1 MGHRA, CDR2 YSYEKL. V lost 1 base to trimming and J lost 7 bases, with 11 bases between them. The CDR3 region is CASSQALNREQYF. The CDR3 DNA reads TGCGCCAGCAGCCAAGCTTTAAATCGGGAGCAGTACTTC.

The V gene is TRBV25-1, the J gene TRBJ2-5; 8 bases match TRBD1. The CDR3 is 15 residues long. Trimming at V came to 1 base and at J to 1 base, leaving 2 bases not matched to a gene. The germline V gene encodes CDR1 MGHDK and CDR2 SYGVNS. This chain's CDR3 is CASSEWGQAQETQYF. The CDR3 region has the DNA TGTGCCAGCAGTGAATGGGGACAGGCCCAAGAGACCCAGTACTTC.

The V call is TRBV7-9, the J call TRBJ1-5; TRBD1 agrees at 8 bases. This CDR3 is 17 amino acids long. Unmatched junction bases numbered 11, after V lost 5 bases and J lost 2 bases. Germline V gene sequence: CDR1 SEHNR, CDR2 FQNEAQ (reference sequence). CDR3: CASSLGTGDLGNQPQHF. Written as DNA, the CDR3 is TGTGCCAGCAGCCTAGGGACAGGTGACCTAGGCAATCAGCCCCAGCATTTT.

V and J are TRBV4-1 and TRBJ1-3; TRBD1 might be the D (5 bases). Per germline, CDR1 MGHRA and CDR2 YSYEKL. Trimming pared 1 base from V and 3 bases from J, leaving 7 bases between. This CDR3 spans 14 amino acids. The DNA of the CDR3 is TGCGCCAGCAGCCAAGTGGGGGGTGGAAACACCATATATTTT. Translated, it gives CASSQVGGGNTIYF.

DNA for the CDR3: TGTGCCAGCACCCCTTTTTTAGGGACAGTATACACCGGGGAGCTGTTTTTT. Translating it yields CASTPFLGTVYTGELFF. This sequence joins TRBV7-9 and TRBJ2-2, with 7 bases fitting TRBD1. CDR1 and CDR2 from the germline V gene are SEHNR and FQNEAQ (reference sequence). The length of the CDR3 is 17 residues. The V and J ends lost 7 bases and 3 bases, in that order; junction bases with no gene match: 14.

The gene calls are TRBV7-9 and TRBJ1-2, with D uncertain. The germline gives CDR1 SEHNR, CDR2 FQNEAQ (reference sequence). V lost 4 bases and J 6 bases, leaving 12 bases between the germline ends. This CDR3 is built from 13 residues. The CDR3 region has the DNA TGTGCCAGCAGCTCGTCCATTGGGCATGGCTACACCTTC. This sequence encodes CASSSSIGHGYTF.

The chain joins TRBV18 to TRBJ2-7; 10 positions agree with TRBD2. The CDR3 is 15 amino acids. Germline V gives CDR1 KGHSH, CDR2 LQKENI. V lost 3 bases to trimming and J lost 4 bases; unmatched junction nucleotides: 6. CDR3 in amino acids: CASSPPLAGTYEQYF. CDR3 nucleotide sequence: TGTGCCAGCTCACCGCCACTAGCGGGAACTTACGAGCAGTACTTC. Full variable domain (remainder filled in from reference TRBV18 and TRBJ2-7): NAGVMQNPRHLVRRRGQEARLRCSPMKGHSHVYWYRQLPEEGLKFMVYLQKENIIDESGMPKERFSAEFPKEGPSILRIQQVVRGDSAAYFCASSPPLAGTYEQYFGPGTRLTVT.

This clone appeared a single time. CDR3 loop: CAISPGASTDTQYF. The CDR3, as DNA: TGTGCCATCAGTCCTGGGGCTAGCACAGATACGCAGTATTTT. This chain links TRBV10-3 with TRBJ2-3; maybe TRBD1 (5 bases). The germline gives CDR1 ENHRY, CDR2 SYGVKD. V lost 5 bases and J lost 0, with 9 bases in between. CDR3 length: 14 residues.

A single count supports this clone. Other DNA sequences of this sample code for an identical CDR3. The CDR3 spells CASSLGGGTYNEQFF. The CDR3 DNA sequence: TGCGCCAGCAGCTTGGGCGGGGGGACCTACAATGAGCAGTTCTTC. J is TRBJ2-1 and V is TRBV5-1; 8 nucleotides agree with TRBD2. The CDR3 is made up of 15 amino acids. The V segment lost 0 bases and the J segment 2 bases; nucleotides outside the gene matches: 1. Germline CDR1 and CDR2: SGHRS and YFSETQ. Looking up the rest from reference TRBV5-1 and TRBJ2-1 gives the full variable domain: KAGVTQTPRYLIKTRGQQVTLSCSPISGHRSVSWYQQTPGQGLQFLFEYFSETQRNKGNFPGRFSGRQFSNSRSEMNVSTLELGDSALYLCASSLGGGTYNEQFFGPGTRLTVL.

The chain carries TRBV5-4 and TRBJ2-3; the D gene is possibly TRBD1 (6 bases). Trimming removed 4 bases at V and 4 bases at J, with 16 bases between. In germline, CDR1 is SGHNT, CDR2 YYREEE (reference sequence). CDR3 length: 15 residues. CDR3 coding DNA: TGTGCCAGCAGCCAAAGCAGGGGCTCGGCAGATACGCAGTATTTT. Translation gives CASSQSRGSADTQYF. Full variable domain (remainder filled in from reference TRBV5-4 and TRBJ2-3): ETGVTQSPTHLIKTRGQQVTLRCSSQSGHNTVSWYQQALGQGPQFIFQYYREEENGRGNFPPRFSGLQFPNYSSELNVNALELDDSALYLCASSQSRGSADTQYFGPGTRLTVL.

This chain joins TRBV28 and TRBJ2-7, with TRBD2 matching 9 bases. Trimming cost V 4 bases and J 0 bases; bases outside gene matches: 4. Germline assignment: CDR1 MDHEN and CDR2 SYDVKM. The CDR3 consists of 15 residues. The CDR3 region is CASSYAGGPSYEQYF. As DNA, the CDR3 is TGTGCCAGCAGTTATGCGGGAGGGCCCTCCTACGAGCAGTACTTC.